Listed below are T cell receptor beta chains from one sample, sequenced in a study of shared clonotypes between healthy human individuals. Sequenced by immunoSEQ multiplex PCR; TCRdb stores in-frame clones only, minus some. The sample contains roughly 2,000,000 clones, approximately 94% of which appear only once. Sample: naive CD8+ T cells sorted from blood. All receptors derive from a man younger than 30 in good health. The CDR3 runs from the conserved cysteine through the conserved F or W. D genes are given only for firm matches. Expanded clones get a size class; other rows say once, few or many, or leave the size out.

CDR3 DNA: TGCGCCAGCAGCCAAGGACTAGCGGGAGCCGGGTATACGCAGTATTTT; CDR3 protein: CASSQGLAGAGYTQYF; V gene: TRBV4-1; clone size: -; J gene: TRBJ2-3; D gene: TRBD2
CDR3 DNA: TGCGCCAGCAGCCAAGTTGGCGATACGACCTATGGCTACACCTTC; CDR3 protein: CASSQVGDTTYGYTF; V gene: TRBV4-1; clone size: -; J gene: TRBJ1-2; D gene: -
CDR3 DNA: TGTGCCAGCACCGGACAGGGTATCACTGAAGCTTTCTTT; CDR3 protein: CASTGQGITEAFF; V gene: TRBV13; clone size: once; J gene: TRBJ1-1; D gene: TRBD1
CDR3 DNA: TGCGCCAGCAGCCAAATCTACGCCGGGGACGAGCAGTACTTC; CDR3 protein: CASSQIYAGDEQYF; V gene: TRBV4-1; clone size: once; J gene: TRBJ2-7; D gene: -
CDR3 DNA: TGTGCCAGCTCACCACCTCCCGGGACAGGTTACACAGATACGCAGTATTTT; CDR3 protein: CASSPPPGTGYTDTQYF; V gene: TRBV18; clone size: -; J gene: TRBJ2-3; D gene: TRBD1
CDR3 DNA: TGCGCCAGCAGCCAAGACAGGGCCAACTACAATGAGCAGTTCTTC; CDR3 protein: CASSQDRANYNEQFF; V gene: TRBV4-3; clone size: -; J gene: TRBJ2-1; D gene: -
CDR3 DNA: TGTGCCAGCAGACCTCCTAGCGGGAGTACCTACAATGAGCAGTTCTTC; CDR3 protein: CASRPPSGSTYNEQFF; V gene: TRBV6-6; clone size: once; J gene: TRBJ2-1; D gene: TRBD2
CDR3 DNA: TGCGCCAGCAGCCCACCTGCGGGGGGCGAGCAGTTCTTC; CDR3 protein: CASSPPAGGEQFF; V gene: TRBV4-1; clone size: once; J gene: TRBJ2-1; D gene: TRBD2
CDR3 DNA: TGTGCCAGCAGCGCGCTTAAGGACAGGGAGGGCGAGCAGTACTTC; CDR3 protein: CASSALKDREGEQYF; V gene: TRBV7-6; clone size: -; J gene: TRBJ2-7; D gene: -
CDR3 DNA: TGTGCCAGCAGCTTAGTACGGGACAGGGGCTTCGACTACGAGCAGTACTTC; CDR3 protein: CASSLVRDRGFDYEQYF; V gene: TRBV11-3; clone size: -; J gene: TRBJ2-7; D gene: TRBD1
CDR3 DNA: TGCGCCAGCAGCCCGGGGGGGACGGCGAACACTGAAGCTTTCTTT; CDR3 protein: CASSPGGTANTEAFF; V gene: TRBV5-1; clone size: -; J gene: TRBJ1-1; D gene: -
CDR3 DNA: TGCGCCAGCAGTGAGTCTTTCTTAGGGGGGGACGAGCAGTACTTC; CDR3 protein: CASSESFLGGDEQYF; V gene: TRBV10-2; clone size: -; J gene: TRBJ2-7; D gene: -
CDR3 DNA: TGTGCCAGCAGCTTAGAGGCAAGGACTGGAGACTACGAGCAGTACTTC; CDR3 protein: CASSLEARTGDYEQYF; V gene: TRBV11-2; clone size: -; J gene: TRBJ2-7; D gene: -
CDR3 DNA: TGTGCCAGCAGCCAAACAGGGGCGGTTAATTCACCCCTCCACTTT; CDR3 protein: CASSQTGAVNSPLHF; V gene: TRBV28; clone size: -; J gene: TRBJ1-6; D gene: TRBD1
CDR3 DNA: TGTGCCAGCAGTTTCCCGAACACTGAAGCTTTCTTT; CDR3 protein: CASSFPNTEAFF; V gene: TRBV6-6; clone size: -; J gene: TRBJ1-1; D gene: -
CDR3 DNA: TGTGCCAGCAGCTTAGCGGGAGGCTCCTACGAGCAGTACTTC; CDR3 protein: CASSLAGGSYEQYF; V gene: TRBV7-2; clone size: -; J gene: TRBJ2-7; D gene: -
CDR3 DNA: TGCGCCAGCAGCTTAGGGGAGACGGCGCGCTACGAGCAGTACTTC; CDR3 protein: CASSLGETARYEQYF; V gene: TRBV5-1; clone size: -; J gene: TRBJ2-7; D gene: -
CDR3 DNA: TGTGCCAGTAGTATTGCGGGTTCGGGGTACGAGCAGTACTTC; CDR3 protein: CASSIAGSGYEQYF; V gene: TRBV19; clone size: -; J gene: TRBJ2-7; D gene: -
CDR3 DNA: TGTGCCAGCAGTCGGAGGGGATTTTCGGATGGCTACACCTTC; CDR3 protein: CASSRRGFSDGYTF; V gene: TRBV27; clone size: -; J gene: TRBJ1-2; D gene: -
CDR3 DNA: TGCGCCAGCAGCCCCCGCGAGGGGGGAAGGACTGAAGCTTTCTTT; CDR3 protein: CASSPREGGRTEAFF; V gene: TRBV5-1; clone size: -; J gene: TRBJ1-1; D gene: -
CDR3 DNA: TGTGCCAGCAGTCCCGGGCCTGGTGTTGGTTATTCACCCCTCCACTTT; CDR3 protein: CASSPGPGVGYSPLHF; V gene: TRBV27; clone size: -; J gene: TRBJ1-6; D gene: -
CDR3 DNA: TGTGCCAGCAGTTACTCTAGGGGGGTTCCTCAGCCCCAGCATTTT; CDR3 protein: CASSYSRGVPQPQHF; V gene: TRBV6-5; clone size: -; J gene: TRBJ1-5; D gene: -
CDR3 DNA: TGCGCCAGCAGCCAAGGCCCCAGCCCTAACTACGAGCAGTACTTC; CDR3 protein: CASSQGPSPNYEQYF; V gene: TRBV4-1; clone size: -; J gene: TRBJ2-7; D gene: -
CDR3 DNA: TGTGCCATCAGTGTTGACAGGTCTTACTATGGCTACACCTTC; CDR3 protein: CAISVDRSYYGYTF; V gene: TRBV10-3; clone size: -; J gene: TRBJ1-2; D gene: -
CDR3 DNA: TGTGCCAGCAGCTTGACTAGCGGGAGGTTATACGAGCAGTACTTC; CDR3 protein: CASSLTSGRLYEQYF; V gene: TRBV5-5; clone size: -; J gene: TRBJ2-7; D gene: TRBD2
CDR3 DNA: TGCGCCAGCAGCCAAGCACAGGGTAGGGAAAAACTGTTTTTT; CDR3 protein: CASSQAQGREKLFF; V gene: TRBV4-3; clone size: -; J gene: TRBJ1-4; D gene: -
CDR3 DNA: TGTGCCAGCAGCCCTTCCTCCTGGGATCAAGAGACCCAGTACTTC; CDR3 protein: CASSPSSWDQETQYF; V gene: TRBV28; clone size: -; J gene: TRBJ2-5; D gene: -
CDR3 DNA: TGTGCCAGCAGGGAAACGGGGCAGGGAGCCTACGAGCAGTACTTC; CDR3 protein: CASRETGQGAYEQYF; V gene: TRBV27; clone size: -; J gene: TRBJ2-7; D gene: -
CDR3 DNA: TGTGCCAGCAGTTCCGGGACAGGGGACTTGAACACTGAAGCTTTCTTT; CDR3 protein: CASSSGTGDLNTEAFF; V gene: TRBV6-6; clone size: -; J gene: TRBJ1-1; D gene: TRBD1
CDR3 DNA: TGTGCCTGGAGTGTACGGGAGACCGGGGAGCTGTTTTTT; CDR3 protein: CAWSVRETGELFF; V gene: TRBV30; clone size: -; J gene: TRBJ2-2; D gene: -
CDR3 DNA: TGCGCCAGCAGCTTGGATCCTAATTCACCCCTCCACTTT; CDR3 protein: CASSLDPNSPLHF; V gene: TRBV5-1; clone size: -; J gene: TRBJ1-6; D gene: -
CDR3 DNA: TGTGCCAGCAGCCCCCGAACCGGACAGGGGAGCAACGAGCAGTACTTC; CDR3 protein: CASSPRTGQGSNEQYF; V gene: TRBV7-9; clone size: -; J gene: TRBJ2-7; D gene: TRBD1
CDR3 DNA: TGTGCCAGCAGCGCTATGGGGGTGGGCGGGGAGCTGTTTTTT; CDR3 protein: CASSAMGVGGELFF; V gene: TRBV9; clone size: -; J gene: TRBJ2-2; D gene: -
CDR3 DNA: TGTGCCAGCGAGATTGACAGGGGGCCAGATCAGCCCCAGCATTTT; CDR3 protein: CASEIDRGPDQPQHF; V gene: TRBV6-1; clone size: -; J gene: TRBJ1-5; D gene: TRBD1
CDR3 DNA: TGTGCCAGCAGTTTAGGACAGGGGTGGGACGAGCAGTACTTC; CDR3 protein: CASSLGQGWDEQYF; V gene: TRBV27; clone size: -; J gene: TRBJ2-7; D gene: TRBD1
CDR3 DNA: TGTGCCAGCAGCTTTTCAGAGACCCAGTACTTC; CDR3 protein: CASSFSETQYF; V gene: TRBV5-5; clone size: -; J gene: TRBJ2-5; D gene: -
CDR3 DNA: TGCGCCAGCAGCTCGGAGCTCGTGGGGGGCTTTAACTATGGCTACACCTTC; CDR3 protein: CASSSELVGGFNYGYTF; V gene: TRBV5-1; clone size: once; J gene: TRBJ1-2; D gene: -
CDR3 DNA: TGTGCCAGCAGTCCCGGGACAGGGGAGGTTGAAGCTTTCTTT; CDR3 protein: CASSPGTGEVEAFF; V gene: TRBV2; clone size: -; J gene: TRBJ1-1; D gene: TRBD1
CDR3 DNA: TGTGCCAGCAGCGAGACAGATACGCAGTATTTT; CDR3 protein: CASSETDTQYF; V gene: TRBV5-6; clone size: -; J gene: TRBJ2-3; D gene: -
CDR3 DNA: TGTGCCAGCAGCCCCTCTAGGGGGGGGGACACAGATACGCAGTATTTT; CDR3 protein: CASSPSRGGDTDTQYF; V gene: TRBV7-9; clone size: -; J gene: TRBJ2-3; D gene: -
CDR3 DNA: TGTGCCAGCAGCGGCACCGGGACAGGGACAGATACGCAGTATTTT; CDR3 protein: CASSGTGTGTDTQYF; V gene: TRBV5-4; clone size: -; J gene: TRBJ2-3; D gene: TRBD1